This TCR beta chain was captured in a study of blood T cell repertoires in COVID-19. How the authors handled the data: Estimates of nucleated cell counts were drawn from the amplification of reference gene primers. The assay was immunoSEQ multiplex PCR, and TCRdb's table has in-frame clones only and misses some. D and trimming were read from the DNA, whereas the V and J calls and clone size are those reported in that table. The table has roughly 190,000 clones, more than 75% seen once. The germline CDR1 and CDR2 sequences are MNHEY and SVGAGI. There are 16 residues in the CDR3. Trimming pared 0 bases from V and 6 bases from J, leaving 14 bases between. In its sample, this clone was seen once.

The TCR sequence derives from a human donor in a cohort sampled during active COVID-19. Source material: peripheral blood. The rearrangement links TRBV6-5 to TRBJ1-4; D is possibly TRBD1 (6 bases). Here the CDR3 reads CASSYSTGTWHEKLFF. Here the CDR3 DNA reads TGTGCCAGCAGTTACTCGACCGGGACATGGCATGAAAAACTGTTTTTT.